A single sample gave rise to the 5 T cell receptor beta chains below, sequenced in a study of blood T cell repertoires in COVID-19. Produced via immunoSEQ multiplex PCR; TCRdb's table is partial and in-frame only. The sample lists about 230,000 clones; 75% to 90% were seen once. Sequenced input: peripheral blood. These receptors were taken from a woman between 65 and 79 years old with active or convalescent COVID-19.

The chain combines TRBV18 with TRBJ1-1; D is unclear. Germline lookup yields CDR1 KGHSH and CDR2 LQKENI. V lost 6 bases to trimming and J lost 1 base, with 12 bases between them. This CDR3 region has 14 residues. The chain's CDR3 is CASSAGLGNTEAFF. The CDR3 DNA is TGTGCCAGCTCCGCCGGACTGGGGAACACTGAAGCTTTCTTT.

V is TRBV28 and J is TRBJ2-7; D is perhaps TRBD2 (6 bases). Germline-derived CDR1 and CDR2 are MDHEN and SYDVKM. The V end was cut by 6 bases, the J end by 4 bases, with 28 bases between. CDR3 length: 18 amino acids. The CDR3 region is CASSPLRDFPWGLYEQYF. The CDR3 DNA sequence: TGTGCCAGCAGCCCCCTGCGGGACTTCCCATGGGGCCTATACGAGCAGTACTTC.

The chain links TRBV28 to TRBJ1-2; the match to TRBD1 covers 7 bases. J gave up 4 bases and V 0 bases, and 11 bases lay outside the gene matches. The CDR3 totals 17 residues. Germline CDR1 MDHEN, CDR2 SYDVKM. The CDR3 DNA reads TGTGCCAGCAGTTTATGGACTGACAGGGTGAGGAGCTATGGCTACACCTTC. This translates into CASSLWTDRVRSYGYTF.

The rearrangement links TRBV6-5 to TRBJ2-5; the D gene is possibly TRBD1 (5 bases). The CDR3 runs 13 residues. The germline gives CDR1 MNHEY, CDR2 SVGAGI. The V gene lost 4 bases and the J gene lost 2 bases, with 8 bases spanning the gap. This CDR3 is CASSFRQQETQYF. The CDR3 DNA follows: TGTGCCAGCAGTTTCCGACAGCAAGAGACCCAGTACTTC.

The chain links TRBV5-5 to TRBJ2-7, with TRBD1 matching over 9 bases. This CDR3 has 15 amino acids. Germline V gene lookup returns CDR1 SGHKS and CDR2 YYEKEE (reference sequence). The ends lost 4 bases at V and 2 bases at J; junction bases unmatched: 7. The CDR3 reads CASSAYRGLTYEQYF. The CDR3, as DNA: TGTGCCAGCAGCGCCTACAGGGGGCTAACCTACGAGCAGTACTTC.